A selection of T cell receptor beta chains follows, all from one sample in a study of early T cells in non-severe SARS-CoV-2 infection. TCRdb re-derived calls from the 5' RACE reads in MiXCR, one entry per CDR3 protein. The repertoire holds 61,000 or so distinct CDR3 sequences, with about 12% as singletons. This material consisted of whole blood, taken at baseline. The receptor source for this set is an adult who was a healthcare worker with PCR-confirmed SARS-CoV-2 infection or an uninfected control (not recorded which). The donor label of this sample is uncertain. Each CDR3 is given with its conserved first and last residue. A D gene is named only where the DNA matches it firmly. Only part of the rows carry a size: once, few, many, or a class if the clone is expanded.

V gene,clone size,D gene,J gene,CDR3 DNA,CDR3 protein
TRBV30,many,NA,TRBJ1-1,TGTGCCTGGATACCCCCAGGGCGCAACACTGAAGCTTTCTTT,CAWIPPGRNTEAFF
TRBV30,few,TRBD1,TRBJ2-1,TGTGCCTGGAGTGCCGGGACAGGGACCTACAATGAGCAGTTCTTC,CAWSAGTGTYNEQFF
TRBV5-1,NA,NA,TRBJ2-3,TGCGCCAGCAGCATCGGACTACGCGTAGATACGCAGTATTTT,CASSIGLRVDTQYF
TRBV15,few,NA,TRBJ2-6,TGTGCCACCAGTTCCCAGGGATTTGGGGCCAACGTCCTGACTTTC,CATSSQGFGANVLTF
TRBV20-1,NA,NA,TRBJ1-6,TGCAGTGCTCATAGTGAATATCCACCCCTCCACTTT,CSAHSEYPPLHF
TRBV7-2,few,TRBD1,TRBJ2-3,TGTGCCAGCAGCAACCGGGACAGGGGAGCAGATACGCAGTATTTT,CASSNRDRGADTQYF
TRBV19,NA,TRBD1,TRBJ1-4,TGTGCCAGTGGCAGACAGGGGGCAACTAATGAAAAACTGTTTTTT,CASGRQGATNEKLFF
TRBV18,NA,TRBD2,TRBJ2-3,TGTGCCAGCTCTCCCCCACTCGGGGGGGCCGTAGATACGCAGTATTTT,CASSPPLGGAVDTQYF
TRBV20-1,NA,TRBD2,TRBJ2-5,TGCAGTGTCCATACTAGCGGGGGACAAGAGACCCAGTACTTC,CSVHTSGGQETQYF
TRBV5-1,few,NA,TRBJ2-5,TGCGCCAGCAGCTTGGAACCTCCGGGGCCGGAGACCCAGTACTTC,CASSLEPPGPETQYF
TRBV20-1,NA,NA,TRBJ2-1,TGCAGTGCTACCGACAGGAGCTCCTACAATGAGCAGTTCTTC,CSATDRSSYNEQFF
TRBV6-6,few,TRBD1,TRBJ2-3,TGTGCCAGCAGTTCAGGGGGCGGAACAGATACGCAGTATTTT,CASSSGGGTDTQYF
TRBV12-3/TRBV12-4,many,NA,TRBJ2-5,TGTGCCAGCAGTCGGGACAACCAAGAGACCCAGTACTTC,CASSRDNQETQYF
TRBV20-1,few,TRBD1,TRBJ1-6,TGCAGTGCTCTCACAGGGGGTCCAGATTCACCCCTCCACTTT,CSALTGGPDSPLHF
TRBV7-2,many,NA,TRBJ2-3,TGTGCCAGCAGCTTTACTGGCACAGATACGCAGTATTTT,CASSFTGTDTQYF
TRBV10-3,NA,NA,TRBJ1-1,TGTGCCATCAAAGGGGACACTGAAGCTTTCTTT,CAIKGDTEAFF
TRBV18,few,NA,TRBJ2-5,TGTGCCAGCTCACCACCCGGGACATGGGAAGAGACCCAGTACTTC,CASSPPGTWEETQYF
TRBV27,NA,TRBD2,TRBJ2-1,TGTGCCAGCACTCTTAGCGGGGCCTCGTACAATGAGCAGTTCTTC,CASTLSGASYNEQFF